The clone carrying this TCR beta chain occurred many times. Its antigen is not known. Germline CDR1 SNHLY, CDR2 FYNNEI. V was pared by 1 base and J by 4 bases, with 5 bases of the junction left unmatched. This CDR3 is built from 15 residues. The data stem from a study of Graves' ophthalmopathy and Graves' hyperthyroidism. Study results and caveats: Also, most clonotypes expanded in the thyroid above 0.001 frequency appeared in blood.

RNA transcripts yielded amplified TCR beta CDR3 regions. RT-PCR was first run with HTBI primers, then multiplex PCR in a second round. One entry per CDR3 protein results from TCRdb running MiXCR on the multiplex PCR reads. This table holds fewer than 350,000 distinct CDR3 sequences, roughly a sixth found once. This TCR was sampled from an adult man with Graves' ophthalmopathy. Material for sequencing was peripheral blood. V usage is TRBV2 and J usage is TRBJ2-5; TRBD2 agrees at 8 bases. As DNA, the CDR3 is TGTGCCAGCAGTGAAGAGGGTCTAGCGGGAGAGACCCAGTACTTC. This sequence encodes CASSEEGLAGETQYF.